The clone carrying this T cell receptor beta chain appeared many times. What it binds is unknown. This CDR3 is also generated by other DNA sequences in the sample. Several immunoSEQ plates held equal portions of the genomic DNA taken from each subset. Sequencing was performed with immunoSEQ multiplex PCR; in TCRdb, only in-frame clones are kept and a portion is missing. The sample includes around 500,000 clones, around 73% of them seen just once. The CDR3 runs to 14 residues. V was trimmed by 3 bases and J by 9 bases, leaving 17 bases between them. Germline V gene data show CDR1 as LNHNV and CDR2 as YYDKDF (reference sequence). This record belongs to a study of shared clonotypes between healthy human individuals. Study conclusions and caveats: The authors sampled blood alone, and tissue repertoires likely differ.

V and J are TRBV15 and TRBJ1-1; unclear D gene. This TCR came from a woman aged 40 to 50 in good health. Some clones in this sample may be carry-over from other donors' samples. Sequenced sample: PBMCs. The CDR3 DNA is TGTGCCACCAGCAGCCCCTTAGGAGGGCAGAAAGCTTTCTTT. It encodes CATSSPLGGQKAFF.